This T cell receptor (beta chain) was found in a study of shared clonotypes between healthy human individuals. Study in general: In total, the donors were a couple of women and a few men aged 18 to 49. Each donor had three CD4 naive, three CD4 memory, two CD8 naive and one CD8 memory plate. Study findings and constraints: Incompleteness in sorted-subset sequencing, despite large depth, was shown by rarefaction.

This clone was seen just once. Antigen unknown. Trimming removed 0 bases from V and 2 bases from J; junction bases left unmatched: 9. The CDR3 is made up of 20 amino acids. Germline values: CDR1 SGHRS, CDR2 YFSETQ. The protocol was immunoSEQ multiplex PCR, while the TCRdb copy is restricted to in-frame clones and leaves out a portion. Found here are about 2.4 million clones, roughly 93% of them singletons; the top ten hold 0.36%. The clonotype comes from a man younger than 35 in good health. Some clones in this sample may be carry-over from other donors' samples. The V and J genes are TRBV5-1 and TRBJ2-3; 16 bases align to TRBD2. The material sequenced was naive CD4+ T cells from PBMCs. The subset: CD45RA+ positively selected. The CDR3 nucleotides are TGCGCCAGCAGCTTGGTGTCTGGGACTAGCGGGAGGGCAGTCACAGATACGCAGTATTTT. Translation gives CASSLVSGTSGRAVTDTQYF.